The rows below give T cell receptor beta chains drawn from one sample of a study of T cells in Graves' hyperthyroidism and ophthalmopathy. TCRdb independently ran MiXCR on the multiplex PCR reads; one entry per CDR3 protein. This table holds about 350,000 distinct CDR3 sequences, approximately 15% found once. Input material: blood. The receptors derive from a woman aged 25-40 years with Graves' hyperthyroidism. Both conserved end residues are part of each CDR3. Each record gives: CDR3 DNA, CDR3 protein, D gene, clone size, J gene, V gene. The D gene is left open where the match is weak. Size tells how often a clone was seen (once, few, many) or the class of an expanded clone, and some rows leave it out.

TGTGCCAGCAGCCAAGTGGGGACGGGACTGGCGGGAGTACGGTGGTCCTACAATGAGCAGTTCTTC	CASSQVGTGLAGVRWSYNEQFF	TRBD2	few	TRBJ2-1	TRBV3-1
TGCAGCGCCCGTCGGGGGGTTGAAAAACTGTTTTTT	CSARRGVEKLFF	-	-	TRBJ1-4	TRBV29-1
TGTGCCAGCAGTGGACTTAGCGGGAGGGAAGAAGAGACCCAGTACTTC	CASSGLSGREEETQYF	TRBD2	many	TRBJ2-5	TRBV2
TGCGCCAGCAGCCTCGGACAGGGGCCAGCCGGGGAGCTGTTTTTT	CASSLGQGPAGELFF	TRBD1	few	TRBJ2-2	TRBV5-1
TGTGCTAAAAAAGAGCCTGAGACCCAGTACTTC	CAKKEPETQYF	-	-	TRBJ2-5	TRBV9
TGTGCCAGCATCAAAGGGGCAGGATCGGACCAAGCTTTCTTT	CASIKGAGSDQAFF	-	many	TRBJ1-1	TRBV7-9
TGTGCCAGCAGCCAAGATAGGCTAGCGGGAGCCTTCTTC	CASSQDRLAGAFF	TRBD2	few	TRBJ2-1	TRBV3-1
TGTGCCAGCAGCCCCGGGACAACGTACGGGCAGTACTTC	CASSPGTTYGQYF	-	few	TRBJ2-7	TRBV7-9
TGTGCCAGCAGTGAAGCGCTGAGGGGTGGCTACACCTTC	CASSEALRGGYTF	-	few	TRBJ1-2	TRBV6-1
TGTGCCAGCAGCCTCCCCTACGGCAGGGGGAATGAGCAGTTCTTC	CASSLPYGRGNEQFF	TRBD1	many	TRBJ2-1	TRBV11-2
TGTGCCAGCAGTTCTGGGCTTATCTATGGCTACACCTTC	CASSSGLIYGYTF	-	many	TRBJ1-2	TRBV12-3/TRBV12-4
TGTGCCAGCAGTCCGGTTCGGGTTTACGAGCAGTACTTC	CASSPVRVYEQYF	-	many	TRBJ2-7	TRBV28
TGTGCCAGCGGGACAGCTACCTACGAGCAGTACTTC	CASGTATYEQYF	TRBD1	many	TRBJ2-7	TRBV28
TGTGCCTGGAGTTCAGGGGCCAAATTCAATCAGCCCCAGCATTTT	CAWSSGAKFNQPQHF	-	-	TRBJ1-5	TRBV30
TGTGCCAGTAGGGCGGAGAACACAGGCCACAATCAGCCCCAGCATTTT	CASRAENTGHNQPQHF	-	few	TRBJ1-5	TRBV19
TGTGCCAGCAGCCCTACGACTAGATCCGAGACCCAGTACTTC	CASSPTTRSETQYF	-	-	TRBJ2-5	TRBV5-5
TGTGCCAGCAGTCTCACCCTCTCGCTAAGCACTGAAGCTTTCTTT	CASSLTLSLSTEAFF	-	many	TRBJ1-1	TRBV27
TGTGCCACCACCTACGACAGGGGGCCTCAGCCCCAGCATTTT	CATTYDRGPQPQHF	TRBD1	many	TRBJ1-5	TRBV28
TGTGCCTGGAGCCCCGGCGCCCTTAACTATGGCTACACCTTC	CAWSPGALNYGYTF	-	-	TRBJ1-2	TRBV30
TGTGCCGATTCGCGCGCGGGAGGGGACGGGGAGCTGTTTTTT	CADSRAGGDGELFF	TRBD2	many	TRBJ2-2	TRBV12-3/TRBV12-4
TGTGCCAGCAGCCAGGGGGTGAGGACTGAAGCTTTCTTT	CASSQGVRTEAFF	-	-	TRBJ1-1	TRBV3-1
TGTGCCAGCAGCTTAGATGGGGGGTACACCTTC	CASSLDGGYTF	-	once	TRBJ1-2	TRBV7-8
TGTGCCAGCAGTTTAGGCCCTGCTGGTGGATTCGGGGTTTTCCCTGGGGCCAACGTCCTGACTTTC	CASSLGPAGGFGVFPGANVLTF	-	-	TRBJ2-6	TRBV27
TGTGCCAGCAGCAACCTGGGACTAGCTGTTAATGAGCAGTTCTTC	CASSNLGLAVNEQFF	TRBD2	many	TRBJ2-1	TRBV11-2
TGTGCCAGCAGCCCGCCAGCGGGAGAATACAATGAGCAGTTCTTC	CASSPPAGEYNEQFF	TRBD2	few	TRBJ2-1	TRBV7-9
TGCAGTGCCCTCAGGGGAGCCCTTCGCACAGATACGCAGTATTTT	CSALRGALRTDTQYF	-	many	TRBJ2-3	TRBV20-1
TGTGCCAGCAGCGCTTATACCGGGCCGGGTGGCTACACCTTC	CASSAYTGPGGYTF	-	many	TRBJ1-2	TRBV7-2
TGCAGTGCTAGTTCCGGGAGAGTACACAATGAGCAGTTCTTC	CSASSGRVHNEQFF	-	-	TRBJ2-1	TRBV20-1
TGTGCCAGTCTGCGGGACGGCACAGATACGCAGTATTTT	CASLRDGTDTQYF	-	many	TRBJ2-3	TRBV12-3/TRBV12-4
TGTGCCAGCAGTTCGCGGGAGGTGTACGAGCAGTTCTTC	CASSSREVYEQFF	TRBD2	many	TRBJ2-1	TRBV7-9
TGTGCCAGCAGCTTGGCGGGAGATAGACCCTACGAGCAGTACTTC	CASSLAGDRPYEQYF	-	-	TRBJ2-7	TRBV5-6
TGTGCCAGCAGCCAAGGAGGGGTTCGGGAGACCCAGTACTTC	CASSQGGVRETQYF	-	-	TRBJ2-5	TRBV3-1
TGTGCCAGCAGCCAAGAACTGGGACGGACGGGGGAAGCTTTCTTT	CASSQELGRTGEAFF	-	-	TRBJ1-1	TRBV14
TGTGCCAGCAGCCCAGCGGGAGGATCCTACGAGCAGTACTTC	CASSPAGGSYEQYF	TRBD2	many	TRBJ2-7	TRBV7-2
TGCGCCAGCAGCTTCCTATCTGGGGAGGACAATGAGCAGTTCTTC	CASSFLSGEDNEQFF	-	once	TRBJ2-1	TRBV5-1
TGCGCCAGCAGCCAAGACCCCCTAGCGGGAGTTGGTGAGCAGTTCTTC	CASSQDPLAGVGEQFF	TRBD2	few	TRBJ2-1	TRBV4-3
TGCAGCGTTGGAACCGAAGGAGGGTATGAGACCCAGTACTTC	CSVGTEGGYETQYF	-	many	TRBJ2-5	TRBV29-1
TGTGCTAGCACTATTGGGACAGGCTCAATTCAAGAGACCCAGTACTTC	CASTIGTGSIQETQYF	TRBD1	many	TRBJ2-5	TRBV7-7
TGTGCCAGCAGCCCTAAGGCCGCCGGGGAGCTGTTTTTT	CASSPKAAGELFF	-	many	TRBJ2-2	TRBV11-1
TGTGCCAGCAGTTTCGGGGGGAAAGAGACCCAGTACTTC	CASSFGGKETQYF	TRBD2	many	TRBJ2-5	TRBV7-9
TGTGCCAGCAGCCCCGGGACGGCATTGGATACGCAGTATTTT	CASSPGTALDTQYF	-	-	TRBJ2-3	TRBV6-1
TGCAGTGCTAGAAACGAGGGTAATGAAAAACTGTTTTTT	CSARNEGNEKLFF	-	many	TRBJ1-4	TRBV20-1
TGTGCCAGCAGTTACGTGCCCGGGACGTTTCTCTACGAGCAGTACTTC	CASSYVPGTFLYEQYF	-	-	TRBJ2-7	TRBV6-2/TRBV6-3
TGTGCCAGCAGTGAAACCGGGGAGCTGTTTTTT	CASSETGELFF	-	many	TRBJ2-2	TRBV2
TGCAGTGCTAGAGATGCCGTGGGTGGTGAAAAACTGTTTTTT	CSARDAVGGEKLFF	-	-	TRBJ1-4	TRBV20-1